Presented here are 28 T cell receptor beta chains from one specimen sequenced in a study of T cell repertoires in cytomegalovirus infection (dated by TCRdb to 2018 to 2020). The sample's treatment or condition, from its label and the paper: in vitro stimulation with specific CMV peptide epitopes to enrich CMV-specific T cells. The sample was run on an Illumina HiSeq 1500. The raw public reads went through TCRdb reprocessing: fastp at Q25, MiXCR clone calling, in-frame beta chains kept. Each CDR3 protein gets just one entry, which takes the most common genes and DNA from the rows behind it. The sample profile shows approximately 76,000 distinct CDR3 sequences; approximately 40% of them were found once. The ten largest clonotypes hold 90% to 95% of the sample. No antigens are known for them. This specimen consisted of CD8+ T cells from cultured PBMCs, obtained from culture after CMV antigen stimulation. The receptors shown here come from a human donor in good health (CMV status not recorded). Some clones in this sample may be carry-over from other donors' samples.

The chain couples TRBV11-2 to TRBJ2-1; D call uncertain. Germline V gene data show CDR1 as SGHAT and CDR2 as FQNNGV. This CDR3 has 15 amino acids. Deletions cut 0 bases from V and 2 bases from J, with 8 bases between. The CDR3 loop reads CASSLDTTTYNEQFF. The CDR3, as DNA: TGTGCCAGCAGCTTAGACACAACAACCTACAATGAGCAGTTCTTC.

V gene TRBV12-3 or TRBV12-4 combines with J gene TRBJ2-3, with D possibly being TRBD1 (6 bases). This CDR3 is 14 amino acids long. V lost 0 bases to trimming and J lost 5 bases, with 9 bases between them. The CDR3 here is CASSLAGAGDTQYF. Written as DNA, the CDR3 is TGTGCCAGCAGTTTAGCGGGGGCTGGAGATACGCAGTATTTT.

This clonotype was seen only once. The V gene is TRBV28, the J gene TRBJ2-1; 8 bases align to TRBD2. In germline, CDR1 is MDHEN, CDR2 SYDVKM. The CDR3 has 15 amino acids. Trimming took 3 bases from V and 2 from J; bases not matched to a gene: 3. CDR3 amino acids: CASSFLGGAYNEQFF. The CDR3 nucleotides are TGTGCCAGCAGTTTCCTCGGGGGGGCCTACAATGAGCAGTTCTTC.

The chain recombines TRBV6-5 with TRBJ2-1, with 11 bases that match TRBD2. V lost 5 bases and J lost 6; bases outside the gene matches: 6. The CDR3 covers 15 residues. Per the germline V gene, CDR1 is MNHEY and CDR2 is SVGAGI. DNA for the CDR3: TGTGCCAGCAGTGCACTAGCGGGGGAGCCCAATGAGCAGTTCTTC. Encoded protein: CASSALAGEPNEQFF.

CDR3 sequence (DNA): TGCAGTGCAAGGGACAGGGGGGCTTCACCCCTCCACTTT. Translated: CSARDRGASPLHF. The gene calls are TRBV20-1 and TRBJ1-6; 11 bases are a match to TRBD1. The CDR3 spans 13 residues. Germline CDR1 and CDR2: DFQATT and SNEGSKA (reference sequence). V lost 6 bases to trimming and J lost 9 bases; unmatched junction nucleotides: 4.

This clonotype has more than one count but fewer than ten. CDR3 nucleotide sequence: TGCAGTGCTCGCGACAGGGCCATCTCCTATAATTCACCCCTCCACTTT. It translates to CSARDRAISYNSPLHF. The chain uses TRBV20-1 and TRBJ1-6, with 7 positions matching TRBD1. The V segment lost 5 bases and the J segment 0 bases; nucleotides outside the gene matches: 7. The CDR3 sequence is 16 residues long. The germline V gene has CDR1 DFQATT and CDR2 SNEGSKA (reference sequence).

This chain links TRBV19 with TRBJ1-2, with no clear D. Trimming left V 3 bases short and J 10 bases short, with 18 bases between. CDR3 length: 14 amino acids. Germline V CDR1 and CDR2: LNHDA, SQIVND (reference sequence). CDR3 region: CASSIIGGRSIYTF. CDR3 nucleotide sequence: TGTGCCAGTAGTATTATCGGCGGCCGCTCGATCTACACCTTC. Drawing the rest from reference TRBV19 and TRBJ1-2, the complete variable domain is DGGITQSPKYLFRKEGQNVTLSCEQNLNHDAMYWYRQDPGQGLRLIYYSQIVNDFQKGDIAEGYSVSREKKESFPLTVTSAQKNPTAFYLCASSIIGGRSIYTFGSGTRLTVV.

A few counts support this clonotype. In DNA, the CDR3 is TGTGCCAGCAGTGAGCCGGACAGGGGCTACAATGAGCAGTTCTTC. Translated, it gives CASSEPDRGYNEQFF. The gene calls are TRBV6-6 and TRBJ2-1; 9 bases line up with TRBD1. Germline V gene lookup returns CDR1 MNHNY and CDR2 SVGAGI (reference sequence). The CDR3 extends over 15 amino acids. J gave up 3 bases and V 5 bases, and 5 bases lay outside the gene matches.

This clonotype was counted once. The chain combines TRBV10-2 with TRBJ2-1, with 12 bases lining up with TRBD1. V lost 7 bases to trimming and J lost 8 bases; unmatched junction nucleotides: 12. In germline, CDR1 is WSHSY, CDR2 SAAADI. This CDR3 spans 16 amino acids. The CDR3: CASTPSGQGARDEQFF. CDR3 DNA sequence: TGCGCCAGCACCCCCTCGGGACAGGGGGCAAGAGATGAGCAGTTCTTC.

This clonotype has just a few counts. Here the CDR3 DNA reads TGTGCCAGCAGTTACCTTAATCAGCCCCAGCATTTT. This gives the protein CASSYLNQPQHF. The gene calls are TRBV6-1 and TRBJ1-5, with D hard to call. Between the trimmed V and J ends, which lost 5 bases and 4 bases, there was a span of 6 bases. CDR3 length equals 12 residues. The germline gives CDR1 MNHNS, CDR2 SASEGT.

V usage is TRBV4-1 and J usage is TRBJ1-1, with TRBD1 matching 8 bases. The CDR3 loop spans 15 amino acids. From germline, CDR1 is MGHRA and CDR2 YSYEKL. Losses at the gene ends were 0 bases for V and 4 bases for J; bases not matched to a gene: 4. CDR3 nucleotides: TGCGCCAGCAGCCAAGATCAGGGGGCGGTCACTGAAGCTTTCTTT. Translation gives CASSQDQGAVTEAFF.

This chain uses TRBV29-1 with TRBJ1-2; weak D call: TRBD1 (5 bases). This CDR3 region has 16 residues. Trimming took 0 bases from V and 4 from J, leaving 18 bases between them. The germline V gene encodes CDR1 SQVTM and CDR2 ANQGSEA. For the CDR3, the DNA is TGCAGCGTTGAAGATTTGGCCCCGGTAAGGGGCTATGGCTACACCTTC. It encodes CSVEDLAPVRGYGYTF.

J is TRBJ2-3 and V is TRBV7-9, with D hard to call. CDR3 length: 12 residues. V was shortened by 5 bases and J by 7 bases, with 10 bases between the two germline ends. CDR1 SEHNR and CDR2 FQNEAQ come from the germline V gene (reference sequence). The CDR3: CASSPSTYTQYF. CDR3 nucleotide sequence: TGTGCCAGCAGCCCCAGTACTTATACGCAGTATTTT.

In its sample, this clonotype was seen a few times. The rearrangement uses TRBV7-8 and TRBJ1-5; D unclear. Germline lookup yields CDR1 SGHVS and CDR2 FQNEAQ. Trimming shortened V by 3 bases and J by 4 bases, and 7 bases separated the two germline ends. The length of the CDR3 is 13 residues. The CDR3, as DNA: TGTGCCAGCAGCTTCTTCCAGAATCAGCCCCAGCATTTT. Protein: CASSFFQNQPQHF.

V and J are TRBV5-3 and TRBJ2-1; 9 bases match TRBD2. TRBV5-3 is labeled an ORF, and its function is uncertain. The CDR3 is 16 residues long. The V gene end was trimmed by 8 bases and the J gene end by 4 bases; junction bases not matched to a gene: 13. CDR3 sequence reads: CASSPKGLAGYNEQFF. The CDR3 coding sequence is TGTGCCAGCAGTCCAAAAGGGCTAGCGGGGTACAATGAGCAGTTCTTC.

V is TRBV7-2 and J is TRBJ2-1, with 7 nucleotides matching TRBD2. CDR1 and CDR2 (germline): SGHTA, FQGNSA. The CDR3 runs 15 residues. V trimming: 2 bases; J trimming: 5 bases; junction bases outside the gene matches: 6. The CDR3: CASSLTRGRDNEQFF. Here the CDR3 DNA reads TGTGCCAGCAGCTTAACGCGGGGGAGAGACAATGAGCAGTTCTTC.

This clonotype was counted at least ten times. CDR3 in DNA: TGTGCCAGCAGCTTAGGAACAAACGATGAGCAGTTCTTC. Translation: CASSLGTNDEQFF. The rearrangement joins TRBV7-2 to TRBJ2-1; D ambiguous. This CDR3 contains 13 residues. Germline V lookup: CDR1 SGHTA, CDR2 FQGNSA. The V gene lost 1 base and the J gene lost 8 bases, with 9 bases spanning the gap.

The genes are TRBV7-9 and TRBJ2-7; D may be TRBD1 or TRBD2 (5 bases each). The germline gives CDR1 SEHNR, CDR2 FQNEAQ (reference sequence). V was cut by 4 bases and J by 2 bases, with 12 bases left in between. This CDR3 has 14 residues. The CDR3 nucleotides read TGTGCCAGCAGCTCCCGGGACGGAACCTACGAGCAGTACTTC. Encoded protein: CASSSRDGTYEQYF.

The chain links TRBV12-3 or TRBV12-4 to TRBJ2-3; 9 nucleotides align to TRBD2. The CDR3 is made up of 16 amino acids. Trimming at V came to 6 bases and at J to 4 bases, leaving 11 bases not matched to a gene. Written as DNA, the CDR3 is TGTGCCAGCAGGTTGAGTGGCGGGGGGGCGGCAGATACGCAGTATTTT. It codes for CASRLSGGGAADTQYF.

The chain recombines TRBV7-2 with TRBJ2-7; 9 bases align to TRBD2. Trimming took 6 bases from V and 2 from J; bases not matched to a gene: 5. The CDR3 length is 14 residues. Germline values: CDR1 SGHTA, CDR2 FQGNSA. The DNA for the CDR3 is TGTGCCAGCAGTTACCTAGCGGGGCCCTACGAGCAGTACTTC. Protein sequence: CASSYLAGPYEQYF.

This chain joins TRBV5-1 and TRBJ2-3; D could derive from TRBD1 or TRBD2 (5 bases each). The V end was cut by 1 base, the J end by 0 bases, with 9 bases between. Germline V lookup: CDR1 SGHRS, CDR2 YFSETQ. This CDR3 spans 15 amino acids. CDR3 sequence reads: CASSLFRDSTDTQYF. In nucleotides, the CDR3 is TGCGCCAGCAGCTTGTTTCGGGACAGCACAGATACGCAGTATTTT.

The gene calls are TRBV6-5 and TRBJ2-1; TRBD2 matches 11 bases. Germline assignment: CDR1 MNHEY and CDR2 SVGAGI. Losses at the gene ends were 2 bases for V and 3 bases for J; bases not matched to a gene: 6. This CDR3 contains 17 residues. CDR3 bases: TGTGCCAGCAGTTACACAAGACTAGCGGGGCTCTACAATGAGCAGTTCTTC. As protein: CASSYTRLAGLYNEQFF.

This clonotype has a handful of counts. The chain carries TRBV7-9 and TRBJ2-1; D ambiguous. Germline V CDR1 and CDR2: SEHNR, FQNEAQ (reference sequence). Between the trimmed V and J ends, which lost 3 bases and 9 bases, there was a span of 15 bases. This CDR3 is built from 14 residues. For the CDR3, the DNA is TGTGCCAGCAGCTTCCCTACCGAAGGTCTTGAGCAGTTCTTC. It is translated as CASSFPTEGLEQFF.

The sample holds a few counts of this clonotype. This rearrangement joins TRBV19 to TRBJ2-7; TRBD1 matches at 9 bases. The CDR3 has 14 amino acids. Germline V gene sequence: CDR1 LNHDA, CDR2 SQIVND (reference sequence). The junction had 6 bases not matched to a gene; V was cut back by 7 bases and J by 2 bases. The CDR3 loop is CASTPGQGPYEQYF. CDR3 bases: TGTGCCAGTACTCCGGGACAGGGACCCTACGAGCAGTACTTC. The full variable domain, completed using reference TRBV19 and TRBJ2-7, is DGGITQSPKYLFRKEGQNVTLSCEQNLNHDAMYWYRQDPGQGLRLIYYSQIVNDFQKGDIAEGYSVSREKKESFPLTVTSAQKNPTAFYLCASTPGQGPYEQYFGPGTRLTVT.

This clonotype was seen a few times. This chain uses TRBV7-2 with TRBJ1-2; D not certain. This CDR3 has 14 amino acids. Germline lookup yields CDR1 SGHTA and CDR2 FQGNSA. Trimming took 5 bases from V and 13 from J, leaving 23 bases between them. The CDR3 DNA reads as TGTGCCAGCAGCCCGACCTCTCGGCCGACCCCCTGCACCTTC. This gives the protein CASSPTSRPTPCTF.

The rearrangement joins TRBV5-1 to TRBJ1-1; no clear D. V was trimmed by 5 bases and J by 4 bases, leaving 15 bases between them. CDR1 SGHRS and CDR2 YFSETQ come from the germline V gene. This CDR3 has 14 amino acids. In nucleotides, the CDR3 is TGCGCCAGCAGGAGCGAGCCTCGGGGCACTGAAGCTTTCTTT. Its protein product is CASRSEPRGTEAFF.

This clonotype was recorded only once. This chain uses TRBV5-6 with TRBJ2-1; no clear D gene. Per germline, CDR1 SGHDT and CDR2 YYEEEE. Trimming removed 2 bases at V and 0 bases at J, with 12 bases between. The CDR3 is made up of 16 amino acids. CDR3 DNA sequence: TGTGCCAGCAGCTTTAGAGTGGTTAGCTCCTACAATGAGCAGTTCTTC. The encoded protein is CASSFRVVSSYNEQFF.

This clonotype came up a few times. As DNA, the CDR3 is TGTGCCAGCAACAAGGGCACCGGGGAGCTGTTTTTT. Residues: CASNKGTGELFF. The chain combines TRBV6-6 with TRBJ2-2; D unclear. This CDR3 comprises 12 residues. Germline CDR1 and CDR2: MNHNY and SVGAGI (reference sequence). V dropped 7 bases and J dropped 4 bases, with 7 bases sitting between them.